The rows below give T cell receptor beta chains drawn from one sample of a study of response to subunit inactivated influenza vaccine. Using its own MiXCR run on the RT-PCR reads, TCRdb lists one record per CDR3 protein. The sample holds just over 300,000 distinct CDR3 sequences, approximately 23% seen once. Sample: PBMCs from blood, taken around 22 months after vaccination. The receptors come from a man aged 50-75 years who received an inactivated influenza vaccine. Both conserved end residues are trimmed from each CDR3. Clone size, where shown, is once, few, many, or a class for clones that have expanded.

clone size: few
CDR3 length: 12
V gene: TRBV5-1
CDR3 protein: ASSKGQGDQPQH

clone size: NA
CDR3 length: 10
V gene: TRBV20-1
CDR3 protein: SAREVLGPQH

clone size: NA
CDR3 length: 13
V gene: TRBV12-3/TRBV12-4
CDR3 protein: ASSFSGTYNSPLH

clone size: few
CDR3 length: 13
V gene: TRBV4-1
CDR3 protein: ASSQDRPRTEKLF

clone size: many
CDR3 length: 12
V gene: TRBV3-1
CDR3 protein: ASSRGDESGELF

clone size: NA
CDR3 length: 15
V gene: TRBV12-3/TRBV12-4
CDR3 protein: ATSPGRRGGITDTQY

clone size: many
CDR3 length: 13
V gene: TRBV11-2
CDR3 protein: ASSLGPSSGNTIY

clone size: NA
CDR3 length: 12
V gene: TRBV5-4
CDR3 protein: ASSFNTDGTEAF

clone size: few
CDR3 length: 13
V gene: TRBV5-1
CDR3 protein: ASSDRDNSYNEQF

clone size: NA
CDR3 length: 14
V gene: TRBV5-5
CDR3 protein: ASSEGTSGIYNEQF

clone size: NA
CDR3 length: 13
V gene: TRBV6-2/TRBV6-3
CDR3 protein: ASSPRQYSNQPQH

clone size: NA
CDR3 length: 18
V gene: TRBV5-1
CDR3 protein: ASSLLTKTSGSFGTDTQY

clone size: few
CDR3 length: 14
V gene: TRBV10-3
CDR3 protein: AIKPGLGISTDTQY

clone size: many
CDR3 length: 12
V gene: TRBV5-4
CDR3 protein: ASSLDGTNYGYT

clone size: NA
CDR3 length: 13
V gene: TRBV5-4
CDR3 protein: ASSMTGGGNTEAF

clone size: many
CDR3 length: 14
V gene: TRBV7-9
CDR3 protein: ASSPWAGGPGHEQY

clone size: NA
CDR3 length: 13
V gene: TRBV2
CDR3 protein: ASSYQGSRNEKLF

clone size: NA
CDR3 length: 11
V gene: TRBV29-1
CDR3 protein: SVRTGLPYEQY

clone size: few
CDR3 length: 13
V gene: TRBV6-1
CDR3 protein: ASSPGPANTGELF

clone size: few
CDR3 length: 11
V gene: TRBV24-1
CDR3 protein: ATGTGLREKLF

clone size: NA
CDR3 length: 13
V gene: TRBV4-2
CDR3 protein: ASSQEVSDASGYT

clone size: many
CDR3 length: 13
V gene: TRBV5-1
CDR3 protein: ASSLEDRGPDTQY

clone size: NA
CDR3 length: 14
V gene: TRBV11-2
CDR3 protein: ASSLALSRFLYEQY

clone size: NA
CDR3 length: 12
V gene: TRBV12-3/TRBV12-4
CDR3 protein: ASSFGRRGDTQY

clone size: few
CDR3 length: 12
V gene: TRBV20-1
CDR3 protein: SARNPGLNSPLH

clone size: NA
CDR3 length: 15
V gene: TRBV7-8
CDR3 protein: ASSLVRASGSSYEQY

clone size: NA
CDR3 length: 12
V gene: TRBV3-1
CDR3 protein: ASSQSGRSYEQY

clone size: NA
CDR3 length: 9
V gene: TRBV20-1
CDR3 protein: SARFRNGYT

clone size: few
CDR3 length: 16
V gene: TRBV6-2/TRBV6-3
CDR3 protein: ASSPLRASGQGLDIQY

clone size: NA
CDR3 length: 15
V gene: TRBV4-2
CDR3 protein: ASSQELGSSGANVLT

clone size: NA
CDR3 length: 12
V gene: TRBV12-3/TRBV12-4
CDR3 protein: ASSSNYRLDIQY

clone size: NA
CDR3 length: 17
V gene: TRBV5-1
CDR3 protein: ASSLGAGPRAGVWETQY

clone size: few
CDR3 length: 10
V gene: TRBV6-2/TRBV6-3
CDR3 protein: AAGGTYNEQF

clone size: NA
CDR3 length: 11
V gene: TRBV20-1
CDR3 protein: SARRTGTDTQY

clone size: few
CDR3 length: 13
V gene: TRBV27
CDR3 protein: ASSLYSGVYYGYT

clone size: NA
CDR3 length: 13
V gene: TRBV12-3/TRBV12-4
CDR3 protein: ASSYQDRPNTEAF

clone size: few
CDR3 length: 9
V gene: TRBV7-9
CDR3 protein: ASSPTGEQY

clone size: NA
CDR3 length: 9
V gene: TRBV5-1
CDR3 protein: ASSLGSGAF

clone size: few
CDR3 length: 13
V gene: TRBV10-3
CDR3 protein: AISEFGFTGNTIY

clone size: many
CDR3 length: 14
V gene: TRBV7-3
CDR3 protein: ASSPTSGTGGTEAF

clone size: few
CDR3 length: 13
V gene: TRBV15
CDR3 protein: ATSRDRGRTAGYT

clone size: many
CDR3 length: 14
V gene: TRBV12-3/TRBV12-4
CDR3 protein: ASSLALMGADNEQF